The 7 T cell receptor beta chains listed next were all sequenced from one sample in a study of blood T cell repertoires in COVID-19 (dated by TCRdb to 2020 to 2021). Libraries were made using the immunoSEQ multiplex PCR assay. TCRdb took this table from immuneACCESS and kept in-frame rearrangements with V and J called. Such tables lack part of the clones; where checked against another copy, unresolved V genes explain under half of the gap, and the rest is unexplained. Counted in this sample were around 160,000 clones; about nine tenths of them appeared once. Of the sample, under 3% is held by the ten largest clones. Sequencing was carried out using peripheral blood. The source of these receptors is a human donor in a cohort sampled during active COVID-19.

The J gene is TRBJ2-5, the V gene TRBV5-1; TRBD2 matches 8 bases. Unmatched junction bases numbered 8, after V lost 0 bases and J lost 4 bases. Looked up from germline, CDR1 is SGHRS and CDR2 is YFSETQ. The CDR3 has 16 amino acids. CDR3 nucleotides: TGCGCCAGCAGCTTGGAAGTAGCGGGGAGTGTAGAGACCCAGTACTTC. Translating it yields CASSLEVAGSVETQYF.

The chain links TRBV11-2 to TRBJ2-1; unclear D gene. Trimming took off 1 base at V and 0 bases at J, with 7 bases between the two ends. The germline gives CDR1 SGHAT, CDR2 FQNNGV. The CDR3 loop spans 15 amino acids. In nucleotides, the CDR3 is TGTGCCAGCAGCTTAGTGCGGAGCTCCTACAATGAGCAGTTCTTC. Translation: CASSLVRSSYNEQFF.

The chain has TRBV5-1 and TRBJ2-7, with D perhaps matching TRBD1 (5 bases). Trimming removed 5 bases at V and 2 bases at J, with 17 bases between. In germline, CDR1 is SGHRS, CDR2 YFSETQ. This CDR3 spans 15 amino acids. This CDR3 reads CASRPDSQNTYEQYF. As DNA, the CDR3 is TGCGCCAGCAGACCTGACAGCCAGAATACCTACGAGCAGTACTTC.

The chain joins TRBV21-1 to TRBJ2-5; the table's D gene call, TRBD1, was not cross checked with the DNA. TRBV21-1 is a pseudogene locus. CDR3 length equals 11 residues. In nucleotides, the CDR3 is TGTGCCAGCGACAGTCAAGAGACCCAGTACTTC. Encoded protein: CASDSQETQYF.

J is TRBJ2-1 and V is TRBV6-6; D gene uncertain. The CDR3 has 12 residues. Trimming pared 6 bases from V and 4 bases from J, leaving 7 bases between. Looked up from germline, CDR1 is MNHNY and CDR2 is SVGAGI (reference sequence). This chain's CDR3 is CASSLNYNEQFF. The CDR3 bases are TGTGCCAGCAGCCTAAATTACAATGAGCAGTTCTTC.

V and J are TRBV12-3 or TRBV12-4 and TRBJ2-5; 8 bases are a match to TRBD2. V lost 6 bases, J lost 5 bases, and 5 bases stayed unmatched. CDR3 length: 13 residues. CDR3 sequence: CASSRSGGETQYF. The CDR3 coding sequence is TGTGCCAGCAGCCGATCGGGGGGGGAGACCCAGTACTTC.

The V gene is TRBV7-9, the J gene TRBJ1-4; D uncertain. The length of the CDR3 is 13 residues. Trimming cost V 3 bases and J 8 bases, with 10 bases left between them. The germline gives CDR1 SEHNR, CDR2 FQNEAQ (reference sequence). The CDR3 loop is CASSFRGNEKLFF. In DNA, the CDR3 is TGTGCCAGCAGCTTCCGGGGTAACGAAAAACTGTTTTTT. The full variable domain, rest sourced from reference TRBV7-9 and TRBJ1-4, is DTGVSQNPRHKITKRGQNVTFRCDPISEHNRLYWYRQTLGQGPEFLTYFQNEAQLEKSRLLSDRFSAERPKGSFSTLEIQRTEQGDSAMYLCASSFRGNEKLFFGSGTQLSVL.